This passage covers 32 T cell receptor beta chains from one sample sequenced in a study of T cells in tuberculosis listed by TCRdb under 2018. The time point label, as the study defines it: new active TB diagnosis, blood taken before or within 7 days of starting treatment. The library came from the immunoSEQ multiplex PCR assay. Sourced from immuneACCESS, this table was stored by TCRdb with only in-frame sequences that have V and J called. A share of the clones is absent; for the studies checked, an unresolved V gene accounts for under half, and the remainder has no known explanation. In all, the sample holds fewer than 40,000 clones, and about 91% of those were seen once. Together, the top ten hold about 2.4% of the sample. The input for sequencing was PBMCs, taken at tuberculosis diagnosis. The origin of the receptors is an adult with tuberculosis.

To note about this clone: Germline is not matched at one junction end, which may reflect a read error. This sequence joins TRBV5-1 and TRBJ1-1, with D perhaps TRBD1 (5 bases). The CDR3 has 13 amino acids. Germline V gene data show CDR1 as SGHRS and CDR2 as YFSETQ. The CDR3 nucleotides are TGCGCCAGCAGGTTGGGGACTAACACTGAAGCTTTCTTT. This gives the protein CASRLGTNTEAFF.

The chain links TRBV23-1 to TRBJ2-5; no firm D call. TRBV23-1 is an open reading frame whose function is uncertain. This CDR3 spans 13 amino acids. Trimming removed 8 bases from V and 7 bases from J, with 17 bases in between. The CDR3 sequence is CASGPDGCGTQYF. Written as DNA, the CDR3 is TGCGCCAGCGGCCCGGATGGGTGCGGGACCCAGTACTTC.

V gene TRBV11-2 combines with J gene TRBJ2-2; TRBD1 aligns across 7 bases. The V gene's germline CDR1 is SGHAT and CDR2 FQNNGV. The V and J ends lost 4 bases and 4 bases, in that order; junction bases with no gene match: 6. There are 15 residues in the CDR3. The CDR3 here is CASSSGTDLTGELFF. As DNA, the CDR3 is TGTGCCAGCAGCTCAGGGACAGACCTCACCGGGGAGCTGTTTTTT.

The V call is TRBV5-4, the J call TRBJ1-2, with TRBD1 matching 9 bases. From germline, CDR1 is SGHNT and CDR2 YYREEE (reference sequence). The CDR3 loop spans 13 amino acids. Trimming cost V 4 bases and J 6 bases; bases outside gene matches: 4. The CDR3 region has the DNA TGTGCCAGCAGCCGGGACAGGGAGGATGGCTACACCTTC. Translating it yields CASSRDREDGYTF.

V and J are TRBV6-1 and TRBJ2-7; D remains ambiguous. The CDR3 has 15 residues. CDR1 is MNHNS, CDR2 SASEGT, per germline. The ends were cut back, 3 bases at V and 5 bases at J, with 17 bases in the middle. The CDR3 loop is CASSDKPALGDEQYF. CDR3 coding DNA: TGTGCCAGCAGTGATAAACCCGCTTTGGGCGACGAGCAGTACTTC.

In nucleotides, the CDR3 is TGTGCCAGCAGCCCCCAGGGGGCGATCACTGAAGCTTTCTTT. Its protein product is CASSPQGAITEAFF. The V and J genes are TRBV5-6 and TRBJ1-1; 8 bases are shared with TRBD1. The CDR3 loop spans 14 amino acids. V gave up 4 bases and J gave up 4 bases; unmatched junction bases: 6. Germline CDR1 is SGHDT and CDR2 is YYEEEE.

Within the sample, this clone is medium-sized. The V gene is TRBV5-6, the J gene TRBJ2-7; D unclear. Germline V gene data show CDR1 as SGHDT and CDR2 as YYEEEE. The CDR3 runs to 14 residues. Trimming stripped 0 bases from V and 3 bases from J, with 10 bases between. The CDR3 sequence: CASSLGAGFYEQYF. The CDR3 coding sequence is TGTGCCAGCAGCTTGGGGGCAGGTTTCTACGAGCAGTACTTC. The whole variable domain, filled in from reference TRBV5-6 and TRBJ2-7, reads DAGVTQSPTHLIKTRGQQVTLRCSPKSGHDTVSWYQQALGQGPQFIFQYYEEEERQRGNFPDRFSGHQFPNYSSELNVNALLLGDSALYLCASSLGAGFYEQYFGPGTRLTVT.

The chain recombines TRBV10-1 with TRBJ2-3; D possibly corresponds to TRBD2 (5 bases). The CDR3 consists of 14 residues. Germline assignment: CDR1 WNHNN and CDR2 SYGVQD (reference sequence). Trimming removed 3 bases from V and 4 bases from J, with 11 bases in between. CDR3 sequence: CASSEGGYADTQYF. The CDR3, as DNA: TGCGCCAGCAGTGAAGGAGGTTACGCAGATACGCAGTATTTT.

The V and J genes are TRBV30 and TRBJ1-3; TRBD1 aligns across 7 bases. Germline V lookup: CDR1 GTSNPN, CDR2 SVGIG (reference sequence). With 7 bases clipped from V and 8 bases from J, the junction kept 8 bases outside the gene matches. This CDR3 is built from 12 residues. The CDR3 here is CAFGTAGDTIYF. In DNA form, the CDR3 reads TGTGCCTTCGGGACAGCGGGAGACACCATATATTTT.

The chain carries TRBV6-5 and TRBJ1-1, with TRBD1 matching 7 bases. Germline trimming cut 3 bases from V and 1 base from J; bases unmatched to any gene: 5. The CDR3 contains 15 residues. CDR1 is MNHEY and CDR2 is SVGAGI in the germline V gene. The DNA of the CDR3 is TGTGCCAGCAGTTATACCGGGACAGCGAACACTGAAGCTTTCTTT. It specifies CASSYTGTANTEAFF.

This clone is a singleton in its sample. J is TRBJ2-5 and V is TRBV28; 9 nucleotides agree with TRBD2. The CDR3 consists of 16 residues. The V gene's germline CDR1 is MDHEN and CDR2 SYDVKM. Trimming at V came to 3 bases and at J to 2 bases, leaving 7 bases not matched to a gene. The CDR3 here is CASSFGPAGGQETQYF. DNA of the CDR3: TGTGCCAGCAGTTTTGGCCCTGCGGGGGGGCAAGAGACCCAGTACTTC.

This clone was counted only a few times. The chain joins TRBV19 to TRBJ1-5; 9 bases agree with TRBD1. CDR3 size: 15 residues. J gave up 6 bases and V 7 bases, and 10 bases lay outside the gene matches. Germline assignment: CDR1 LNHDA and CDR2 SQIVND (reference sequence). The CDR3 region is CASTAIQGAVQPQHF. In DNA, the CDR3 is TGTGCCAGTACGGCGATACAGGGGGCAGTTCAGCCCCAGCATTTT.

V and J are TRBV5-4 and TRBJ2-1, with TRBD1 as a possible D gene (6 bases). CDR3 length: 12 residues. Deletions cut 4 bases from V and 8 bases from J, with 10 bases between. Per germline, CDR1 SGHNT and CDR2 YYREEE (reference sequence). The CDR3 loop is CASSDRMDEQFF. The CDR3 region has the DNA TGTGCCAGCAGCGACAGGATGGATGAGCAGTTCTTC.

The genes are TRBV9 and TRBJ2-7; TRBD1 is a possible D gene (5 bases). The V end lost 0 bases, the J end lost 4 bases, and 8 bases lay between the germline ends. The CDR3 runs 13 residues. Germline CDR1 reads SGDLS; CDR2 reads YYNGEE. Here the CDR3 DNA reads TGTGCCAGCAGCGTAGGGCCAGGGTACGAGCAGTACTTC. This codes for CASSVGPGYEQYF.

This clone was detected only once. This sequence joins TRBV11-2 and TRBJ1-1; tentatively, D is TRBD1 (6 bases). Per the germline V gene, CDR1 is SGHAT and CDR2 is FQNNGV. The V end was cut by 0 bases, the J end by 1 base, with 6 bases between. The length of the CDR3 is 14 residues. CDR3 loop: CASSLEQGNTEAFF. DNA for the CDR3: TGTGCCAGCAGCTTAGAACAGGGGAACACTGAAGCTTTCTTT.

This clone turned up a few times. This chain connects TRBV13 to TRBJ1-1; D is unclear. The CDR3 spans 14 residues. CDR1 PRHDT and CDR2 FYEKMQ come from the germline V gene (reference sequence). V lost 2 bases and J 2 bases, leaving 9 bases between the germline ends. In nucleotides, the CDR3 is TGTGCCAGCAGCTTAATACACTATAACACTGAAGCTTTCTTT. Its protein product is CASSLIHYNTEAFF.

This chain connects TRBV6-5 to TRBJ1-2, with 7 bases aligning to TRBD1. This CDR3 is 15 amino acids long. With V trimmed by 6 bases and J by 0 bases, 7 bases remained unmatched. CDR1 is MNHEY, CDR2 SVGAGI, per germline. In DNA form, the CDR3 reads TGTGCCAGCAGACCGGACAGGACGCCTAACTATGGCTACACCTTC. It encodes CASRPDRTPNYGYTF.

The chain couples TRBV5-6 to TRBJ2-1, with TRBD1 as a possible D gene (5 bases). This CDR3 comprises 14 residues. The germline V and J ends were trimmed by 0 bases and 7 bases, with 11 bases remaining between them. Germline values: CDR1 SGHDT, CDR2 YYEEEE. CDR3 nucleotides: TGTGCCAGCAGCTTGGTGCAGGGTAGGAATGAGCAGTTCTTC. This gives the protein CASSLVQGRNEQFF.

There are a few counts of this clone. The CDR3 sequence: CSAQGGSEAFF. In DNA form, the CDR3 reads TGCAGTGCTCAAGGGGGTTCTGAAGCTTTCTTT. This chain uses TRBV20-1 with TRBJ1-1; tentative D call: TRBD1 (6 bases). The CDR3 has 11 amino acids. Trimming removed 5 bases at V and 6 bases at J, with 10 bases between. Germline values: CDR1 DFQATT, CDR2 SNEGSKA (reference sequence).

CDR3 protein: CASSLVSQGYGEAFF. The CDR3 DNA follows: TGTGCCAGCAGCTTAGTCTCGCAGGGCTATGGTGAAGCTTTCTTT. The chain links TRBV11-1 to TRBJ1-1; TRBD1 might be the D (5 bases). Trimming removed 1 base from V and 7 bases from J, with 16 bases in between. This CDR3 spans 15 amino acids. CDR1 and CDR2 from the germline V gene are SGHAT and FQDESV (reference sequence).

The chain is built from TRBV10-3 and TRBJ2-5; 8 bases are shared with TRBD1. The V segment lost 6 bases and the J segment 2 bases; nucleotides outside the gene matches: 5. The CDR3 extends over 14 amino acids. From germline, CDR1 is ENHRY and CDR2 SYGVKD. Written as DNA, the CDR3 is TGTGCCATCAGACCGGGACAGGCTCAAGAGACCCAGTACTTC. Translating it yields CAIRPGQAQETQYF.

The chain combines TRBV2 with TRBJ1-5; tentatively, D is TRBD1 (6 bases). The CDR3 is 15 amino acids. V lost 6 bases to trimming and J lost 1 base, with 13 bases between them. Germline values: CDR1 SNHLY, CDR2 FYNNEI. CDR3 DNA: TGTGCCAGCAGCGAACAGGGAATAAGCAATCAGCCCCAGCATTTT. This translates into CASSEQGISNQPQHF.

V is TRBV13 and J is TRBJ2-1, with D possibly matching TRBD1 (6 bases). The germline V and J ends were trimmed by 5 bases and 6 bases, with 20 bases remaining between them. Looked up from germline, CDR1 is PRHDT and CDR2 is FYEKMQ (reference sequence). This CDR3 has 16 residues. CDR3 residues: CASSMPREQGFNEQFF. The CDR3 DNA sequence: TGTGCCAGCAGCATGCCCCGGGAACAGGGTTTCAATGAGCAGTTCTTC.

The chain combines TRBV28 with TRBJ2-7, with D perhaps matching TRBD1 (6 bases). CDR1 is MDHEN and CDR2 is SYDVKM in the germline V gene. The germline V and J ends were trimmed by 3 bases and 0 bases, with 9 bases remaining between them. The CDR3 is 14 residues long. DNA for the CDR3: TGTGCCAGCAGTTTTGACAGGAGCTCCTACGAGCAGTACGTC. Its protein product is CASSFDRSSYEQYV.

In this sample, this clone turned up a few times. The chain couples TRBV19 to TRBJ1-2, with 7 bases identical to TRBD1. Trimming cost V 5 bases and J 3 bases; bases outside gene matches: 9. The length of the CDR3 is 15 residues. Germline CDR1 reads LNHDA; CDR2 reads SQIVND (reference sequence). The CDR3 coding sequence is TGTGCCAGTAGTCCCCCTCTAACAGGGGACTATGGCTACACCTTC. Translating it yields CASSPPLTGDYGYTF.

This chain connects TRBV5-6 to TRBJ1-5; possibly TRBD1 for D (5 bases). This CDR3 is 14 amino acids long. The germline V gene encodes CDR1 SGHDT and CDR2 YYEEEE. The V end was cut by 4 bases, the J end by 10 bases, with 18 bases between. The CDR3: CASSPGQIDGPQHF. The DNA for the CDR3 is TGTGCCAGCAGCCCAGGACAAATAGACGGCCCCCAGCATTTT.

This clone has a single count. The chain's CDR3 is CASSGGRGDTQYF. The CDR3, as DNA: TGTGCCAGCAGCGGGGGTCGGGGAGATACGCAGTATTTT. This chain links TRBV6-5 with TRBJ2-3, with D possibly matching TRBD2 (6 bases). CDR3 length: 13 amino acids. V shed 6 bases and J shed 5 bases, with 12 bases lying between them. From germline, CDR1 is MNHEY and CDR2 SVGAGI.

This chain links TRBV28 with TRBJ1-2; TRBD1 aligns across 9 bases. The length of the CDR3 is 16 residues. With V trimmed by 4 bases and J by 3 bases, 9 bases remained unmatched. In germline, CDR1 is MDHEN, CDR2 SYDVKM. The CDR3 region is CASSWDRELGDYGYTF. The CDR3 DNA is TGTGCCAGCAGTTGGGACAGGGAGTTGGGTGACTATGGCTACACCTTC.

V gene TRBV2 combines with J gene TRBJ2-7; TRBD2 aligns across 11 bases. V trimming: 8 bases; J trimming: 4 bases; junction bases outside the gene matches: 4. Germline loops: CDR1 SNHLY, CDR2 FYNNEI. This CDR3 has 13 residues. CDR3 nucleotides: TGTGCCAGCCCCGGACTAGCGGGTTACGAGCAGTACGTC. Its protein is CASPGLAGYEQYV.

The CDR3: CASSLGQGSHEQYV. The DNA for the CDR3 is TGTGCCAGCAGCTTAGGTCAGGGTTCCCACGAGCAGTACGTC. The gene calls are TRBV7-2 and TRBJ2-7, with D perhaps matching TRBD1 (5 bases). This CDR3 is 14 amino acids long. Trimming left V 1 base short and J 5 bases short, with 12 bases between. Germline V gene data show CDR1 as SGHTA and CDR2 as FQGNSA.

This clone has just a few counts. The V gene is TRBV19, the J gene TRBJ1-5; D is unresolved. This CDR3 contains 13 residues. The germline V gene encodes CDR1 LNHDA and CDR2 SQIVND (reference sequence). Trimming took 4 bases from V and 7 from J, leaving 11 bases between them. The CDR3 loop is CASSRSIGQPQHF. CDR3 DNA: TGTGCCAGTAGTAGGTCCATCGGGCAGCCCCAGCATTTT.

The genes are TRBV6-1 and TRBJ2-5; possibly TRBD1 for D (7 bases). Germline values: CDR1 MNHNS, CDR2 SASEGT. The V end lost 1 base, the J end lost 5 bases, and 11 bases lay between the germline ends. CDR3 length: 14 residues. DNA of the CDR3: TGTGCCAGCAGTGAAGGGACAGGAGGGGAGACCCAGTACTTC. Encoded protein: CASSEGTGGETQYF.